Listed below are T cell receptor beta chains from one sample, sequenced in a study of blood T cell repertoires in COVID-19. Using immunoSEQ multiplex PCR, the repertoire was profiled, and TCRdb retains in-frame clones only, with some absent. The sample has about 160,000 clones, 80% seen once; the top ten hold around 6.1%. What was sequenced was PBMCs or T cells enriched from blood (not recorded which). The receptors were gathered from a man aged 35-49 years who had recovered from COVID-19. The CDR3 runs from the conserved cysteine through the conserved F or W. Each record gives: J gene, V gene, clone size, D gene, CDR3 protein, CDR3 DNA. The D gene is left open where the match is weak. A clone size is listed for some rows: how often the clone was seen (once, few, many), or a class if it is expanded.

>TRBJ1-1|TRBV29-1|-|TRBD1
CSVEGTGSTEAFF
TGCAGCGTTGAAGGGACAGGGAGCACTGAAGCTTTCTTT
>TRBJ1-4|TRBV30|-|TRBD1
CAWSGGTGMWEKLFF
TGTGCCTGGAGTGGGGGGACAGGGATGTGGGAAAAACTGTTTTTT
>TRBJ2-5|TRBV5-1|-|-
CASRPGEGTQYF
TGCGCCAGCAGGCCAGGGGAAGGGACCCAGTACTTC
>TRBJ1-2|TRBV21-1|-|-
CASSKERIRGRDGYTF
TGTGCCAGCAGCAAAGAGAGGATACGAGGGCGGGATGGCTACACCTTC
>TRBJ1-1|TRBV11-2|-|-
CASSLQSGFMNTEAFF
TGTGCCAGCAGCTTGCAATCAGGGTTCATGAACACTGAAGCTTTCTTT
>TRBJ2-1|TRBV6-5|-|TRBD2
CASILLAGGEQFF
TGTGCCAGCATCTTACTAGCGGGGGGGGAGCAGTTCTTC
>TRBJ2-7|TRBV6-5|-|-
CASISSGRYEQYF
TGTGCCAGCATTTCGAGTGGGCGATACGAGCAGTACTTC
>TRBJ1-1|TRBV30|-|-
CAWSVHENTEAFF
TGTGCCTGGAGTGTACATGAGAACACTGAAGCTTTCTTT
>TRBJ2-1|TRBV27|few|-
CASSAGAGYNEQFF
TGTGCCAGCAGTGCGGGGGCCGGTTACAATGAGCAGTTCTTC
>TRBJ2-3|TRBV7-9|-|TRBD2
CASSHPQYVASGSTDTQYF
TGTGCCAGCAGCCACCCCCAATACGTGGCTAGCGGTAGCACAGATACGCAGTATTTT
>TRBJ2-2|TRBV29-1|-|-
CSGGGNTGELFF
TGCAGCGGAGGGGGGAACACCGGGGAGCTGTTTTTT
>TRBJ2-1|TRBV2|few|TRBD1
CASAEQGVNEQFF
TGTGCCAGCGCAGAGCAGGGGGTCAATGAGCAGTTCTTC
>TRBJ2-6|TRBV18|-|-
CASTTDSGANVLTF
TGTGCCAGCACAACAGACTCTGGGGCCAACGTCCTGACTTTC
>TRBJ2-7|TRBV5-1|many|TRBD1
CASSSGQDLYEQYF
TGCGCCAGCAGCTCGGGACAGGATCTCTACGAGCAGTACTTC
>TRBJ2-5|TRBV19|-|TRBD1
CASSKGTGRLETQYF
TGTGCCAGTAGTAAAGGGACAGGGCGGTTGGAGACCCAGTACTTC
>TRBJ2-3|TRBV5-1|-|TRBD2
CASRVTSGTDTQYF
TGCGCCAGCAGAGTCACTAGCGGCACAGATACGCAGTATTTT
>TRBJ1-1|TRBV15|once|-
CATSREKGFRGDTEAFF
TGTGCCACCAGCAGAGAAAAGGGGTTCCGTGGAGACACTGAAGCTTTCTTT
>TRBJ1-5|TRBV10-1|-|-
CASDPGGFNQPQHF
TGCGCCAGCGACCCGGGAGGGTTCAATCAGCCCCAGCATTTT
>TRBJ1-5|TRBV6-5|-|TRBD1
CASSQQKGAGQPQHF
TGTGCCAGCAGCCAACAAAAGGGGGCGGGGCAGCCCCAGCATTTT
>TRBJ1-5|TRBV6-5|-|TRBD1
CASTERTGMSQPQHF
TGTGCCAGCACCGAAAGGACAGGGATGAGTCAGCCCCAGCATTTT